This T cell receptor (beta chain) was identified during a study of T cell responses to AZD1222 COVID-19 vaccine. Findings of the study overall: Donors in the cohort were predominantly white British and more often female, and clonal diversity was possibly underestimated. A rise in Spike-specific TCR breadth and depth followed two AZD1222 doses.

In the case of this clone: Its antigen is not known.

Method: immunoSEQ multiplex PCR; TCRdb's copy keeps in-frame clones and lacks some. The sample contains under 120,000 clones, approximately 92% of which appear only once. Sequencing used peripheral blood, obtained on day 0 of AZD1222 vaccination. This sequence originates from an adult in good health.

The CDR3 loop is CAISEGQGVSYEQYF. As DNA, the CDR3 is TGTGCCATCAGTGAAGGACAGGGGGTTTCCTACGAGCAGTACTTC. The V and J genes are TRBV10-3 and TRBJ2-7; 10 bases fit TRBD1. Looked up from germline, CDR1 is ENHRY and CDR2 is SYGVKD. Germline trimming cut 3 bases from V and 1 base from J; bases unmatched to any gene: 3. This CDR3 has 15 amino acids.